The T cell receptor (beta chain) described here comes from a study of T cells in Graves' hyperthyroidism and ophthalmopathy. The CDR3 adds up to 11 amino acids, both ends counted. Germline CDR1 MDHEN, CDR2 SYDVKM. RNA transcripts yielded amplified TCR beta CDR3 regions. First-round RT-PCR targeting the TCR CDR3 was performed with the HTBI primer set. TCRdb reprocessed the multiplex PCR reads via MiXCR and lists one record per CDR3 protein. This table has approximately 25,000 distinct CDR3 sequences, around 40% appearing once. Remarks on this clonotype: This likely comes from a read error, as the CDR3 has no conserved phenylalanine or tryptophan at its end. Because the CDR3's place on the DNA is in doubt, the DNA is left out and the CDR3 is given as listed by TCRdb.

This clonotype was sampled from a woman aged 30 to 39 with Graves' hyperthyroidism. The gene calls are TRBV28 and TRBJ1-1; the table's D call, TRBD1, has no DNA check behind it. Sequenced: blood. CDR3 region: CASRTGLEAFV.